This is a list of T cell receptor beta chains from one sample in a study of CD8 T cells in Susac syndrome. TCRdb called the immunoSEQ multiplex PCR reads again in MiXCR, with one record for every CDR3 protein. The table includes some 240,000 distinct CDR3 sequences, roughly 95% detected once. Material: CD4+ T cells from PBMCs. The receptors shown here come from a human donor with Susac syndrome. CDR3s include the opening cysteine and the closing phenylalanine or tryptophan.

>TRBV14|15
CASSTRRGMNTEAFF
>TRBV2|14
CASSEVLPFNEQFF
>TRBV5-1|15
CASSPQPTGSSEAFF
>TRBV6-6|15
CASRRDRDRAREQYF
>TRBV27|14
CASSNSGRATEQYF
>TRBV20-1|14
CSARDPSGQYEQYF
>TRBV20-1|17
CSAETGLAGGSGDEQYF
>TRBV12-3/TRBV12-4|18
CASSLGGGSGRAIDTQYF
>TRBV4-1|14
CASSQRTRQEEQYF
>TRBV4-1|18
CASSPEGHRTLVTGELFF
>TRBV12-3/TRBV12-4|12
CASAGRADTQYF
>TRBV20-1|12
CSARFGRQPQHF
>TRBV7-3|13
CASSFDRANEQYF
>TRBV18|12
CASSPESGQQFF
>TRBV4-1|15
CASSQDRGFQETQYF
>TRBV28|11
CASSRGTGAFF
>TRBV29-1|14
CSVDGAWQGYGYTF
>TRBV10-3|14
CAIGRSGGDYEQYF
>TRBV28|13
CATRGPGKETQYF
>TRBV20-1|14
CSAGLGTGLRLQYF
>TRBV12-3/TRBV12-4|14
CASSPSSWSAEAFF
>TRBV20-1|12
CSACRVPYEQYF
>TRBV9|14
CASSVGRTFGGYTF
>TRBV12-3/TRBV12-4|15
CASSPADRDRETQYF
>TRBV14|15
CASSHLGTNTGELFF
>TRBV20-1|18
CSAHESGAGGPTYNEQFF
>TRBV29-1|15
CSVALGLAGSYEQYF
>TRBV20-1|13
CSATLTVDETQYF
>TRBV20-1|13
CSALAGAPDTQYF
>TRBV5-4|14
CASSLAGRRETQYF
>TRBV12-5|15
CASGLGQGAGQPQHF
>TRBV24-1|12
CATSETWDEQFF
>TRBV12-3/TRBV12-4|16
CASSEGGLAGVGEQYF
>TRBV2|8
CASSQQFF
>TRBV28|12
CASSELTGELFF
>TRBV29-1|14
CSVLAGTSGNEQFF
>TRBV28|11
CASRGGVEQYF
>TRBV27|15
CASSFRGMGDQPQHF
>TRBV14|13
CASSQNRQASAFF
>TRBV5-1|14
CASSLEGADGELFF
>TRBV20-1|12
CSVGQNNQPQHF
>TRBV5-1|14
CASSSQGNYNEQFF
>TRBV20-1|12
CSARADSYEQYF